The T cell receptor (beta chain) described here comes from a study of cytomegalovirus exposure and HLA in healthy donors. Trimming removed 4 bases from V and 4 bases from J; junction bases left unmatched: 9. Germline loops: CDR1 SGHNT, CDR2 YYREEE (reference sequence). CDR3 length: 15 residues. The PCR was carried out with 60 Vbeta primers and 13 Jbeta primers. The table came from immunoSEQ multiplex PCR; TCRdb's copy has only in-frame clones and leaves some out. This table has 95,000 to 150,000 clones, around 65% appearing once. The receptor was isolated from a young man in good health and CMV-seronegative. The sample taken for sequencing was PBMCs. This rearrangement joins TRBV5-4 to TRBJ1-2; 8 nucleotides line up with TRBD1. DNA for the CDR3: TGTGCCAGCAGCCCGGGACAGGTGACACTCTATGGCTACACCTTC. Its translation is CASSPGQVTLYGYTF.